The 13 T cell receptor beta chains below were found in one sample sequenced in a study. TCRdb itself ran the RT-PCR reads through MiXCR, one entry per CDR3 protein. The repertoire holds about 680,000 distinct CDR3 sequences, around 14% seen once, with 3.6% in the top ten. The specimen sequenced was memory CD4+ T cells from blood. The source of these receptors is a female donor in good health, serving as a healthy control.

The chain is built from TRBV20-1 and TRBJ2-2; TRBD2 matches 7 bases. The germline CDR1 and CDR2 sequences are DFQATT and SNEGSKA (reference sequence). The trim removed 3 bases at V and 2 bases at J, leaving 3 bases unmatched. The CDR3 has 14 residues. For the CDR3, the DNA is TGCAGTGCTAGTGTAGCGGGCAACACCGGGGAGCTGTTTTTT. This gives the protein CSASVAGNTGELFF.

This clonotype was recorded at least ten times. The chain employs TRBV20-1 and TRBJ2-1; TRBD2 agrees at 9 bases. This CDR3 is 13 amino acids long. Germline V lookup: CDR1 DFQATT, CDR2 SNEGSKA (reference sequence). With V trimmed by 3 bases and J by 8 bases, 5 bases remained unmatched. CDR3 residues: CSARKSSGDEQFF. CDR3 coding DNA: TGCAGTGCTAGGAAATCTAGCGGGGATGAGCAGTTCTTC.

This clonotype was recorded at least ten times. Here the CDR3 reads CASSLPSGTDTQYF. The CDR3 DNA reads TGTGCCAGCAGCCTACCCTCTGGCACAGATACGCAGTATTTT. The chain recombines TRBV3-1 with TRBJ2-3, with D hard to call. The CDR3 contains 14 residues. Germline CDR1 is LGHDT and CDR2 is YNNKEL (reference sequence). The V end was cut by 4 bases, the J end by 1 base, with 9 bases between.

This clonotype was counted only a few times. The chain links TRBV28 to TRBJ1-3; D is undetermined. The V end was cut by 6 bases, the J end by 4 bases, with 10 bases between. Germline V lookup: CDR1 MDHEN, CDR2 SYDVKM. The CDR3 runs to 13 residues. The CDR3 here is CASSPQSGNTIYF. The CDR3 DNA sequence: TGTGCCAGCAGCCCCCAATCGGGAAACACCATATATTTT.

The gene calls are TRBV20-1 and TRBJ1-1; 9 bases agree with TRBD1. CDR1 and CDR2 from the germline V gene are DFQATT and SNEGSKA (reference sequence). The CDR3 is 12 amino acids. Unmatched junction bases numbered 4, after V lost 4 bases and J lost 7 bases. As DNA, the CDR3 is TGCAGTGCTATTAACAGGGGGCGTGAAGCTTTCTTT. It encodes CSAINRGREAFF.

This clonotype was detected a few times. This sequence joins TRBV12-3 or TRBV12-4 and TRBJ1-6; D ambiguous. Trimming stripped 2 bases from V and 7 bases from J, with 9 bases between. This CDR3 is 14 amino acids long. This CDR3 reads CASSLKEFNSPLHF. DNA for the CDR3: TGTGCCAGCAGTTTAAAAGAGTTCAATTCACCCCTCCACTTT.

Only a few counts were recorded for this clonotype. This sequence joins TRBV28 and TRBJ2-7, with D perhaps being TRBD1 or TRBD2 (5 bases each). CDR3 length: 17 residues. The V and J ends lost 3 bases and 2 bases respectively, with 20 bases between them. The germline gives CDR1 MDHEN, CDR2 SYDVKM. The CDR3 DNA sequence: TGTGCCAGCAGTTTCCGGGCGTTCCGGGACCCCACCTACGAGCAGTACTTC. Protein sequence: CASSFRAFRDPTYEQYF.

The chain joins TRBV7-2 to TRBJ1-2, with 8 bases identical to TRBD1. Losses at the gene ends were 5 bases for V and 6 bases for J; bases not matched to a gene: 20. The V gene's germline CDR1 is SGHTA and CDR2 FQGNSA. CDR3 length equals 18 residues. The CDR3 DNA sequence: TGTGCCAGCAGCACCTCCGGGACAGGATTTTTAGACTCCCATGGCTACACCTTC. It codes for CASSTSGTGFLDSHGYTF. The variable domain in full, with the rest retrieved from reference TRBV7-2 and TRBJ1-2, is GAGVSQSPSNKVTEKGKDVELRCDPISGHTALYWYRQSLGQGLEFLIYFQGNSAPDKSGLPSDRFSAERTGGSVSTLTIQRTQQEDSAVYLCASSTSGTGFLDSHGYTFGSGTRLTVV.

The V and J genes are TRBV30 and TRBJ2-1, with no clear D. V lost 6 bases, J lost 9 bases, and 12 bases lay in between. The germline V gene has CDR1 GTSNPN and CDR2 SVGIG (reference sequence). The CDR3 length is 11 residues. DNA of the CDR3: TGTGCCTGTCGCCCTCTCATTGAGCAGTTCTTC. Translated, it gives CACRPLIEQFF.

This chain uses TRBV18 with TRBJ2-7; 8 nucleotides agree with TRBD1. V lost 5 bases to trimming and J lost 5 bases; unmatched junction nucleotides: 8. CDR3 size: 14 residues. CDR1 and CDR2 (germline): KGHSH, LQKENI. The CDR3 bases are TGTGCCAGCTCATCGAGGACAGGGATCCACGAGCAGTACTTC. Amino acid sequence: CASSSRTGIHEQYF. Looking up the rest from reference TRBV18 and TRBJ2-7 gives the full variable domain: NAGVMQNPRHLVRRRGQEARLRCSPMKGHSHVYWYRQLPEEGLKFMVYLQKENIIDESGMPKERFSAEFPKEGPSILRIQQVVRGDSAAYFCASSSRTGIHEQYFGPGTRLTVT.

This clonotype has a handful of counts. As DNA, the CDR3 is TGTGCCAGCAGCGAAGCGGGAGCGAGCTCCTACGAGCAGTACTTC. The encoded protein is CASSEAGASSYEQYF. V is TRBV28 and J is TRBJ2-7, with 8 bases aligning to TRBD2. There are 15 residues in the CDR3. V shed 6 bases, J shed 0 bases, and the junction held 7 bases outside the gene matches. Per the germline V gene, CDR1 is MDHEN and CDR2 is SYDVKM.

This clonotype has a handful of counts. This chain links TRBV5-1 with TRBJ2-1; TRBD2 matches 10 bases. V dropped 5 bases and J dropped 4; count of bases not matched to a gene: 9. Germline loops: CDR1 SGHRS, CDR2 YFSETQ. The CDR3 is 16 residues long. The CDR3 DNA follows: TGCGCCAGCAGTCCTCTAGCGGGAGCTTTATACAATGAGCAGTTCTTC. This codes for CASSPLAGALYNEQFF. The full variable domain, with the rest looked up from reference TRBV5-1 and TRBJ2-1, is KAGVTQTPRYLIKTRGQQVTLSCSPISGHRSVSWYQQTPGQGLQFLFEYFSETQRNKGNFPGRFSGRQFSNSRSEMNVSTLELGDSALYLCASSPLAGALYNEQFFGPGTRLTVL.

This sequence joins TRBV6-5 and TRBJ2-7, with 10 bases fitting TRBD2. V lost 8 bases, J lost 5 bases, and 12 bases stayed unmatched. The CDR3 runs to 15 residues. Germline V lookup: CDR1 MNHEY, CDR2 SVGAGI. The CDR3 spells CASSLAGVLNDEQYF. The CDR3 nucleotides read TGTGCCAGCTCGCTAGCGGGAGTATTAAACGACGAGCAGTACTTC.